The entry below describes one T cell receptor beta chain. What it binds is unknown. A junction boundary mismatches the germline segment, possibly from a read error. Using its own MiXCR run on the 5' RACE reads, TCRdb lists one record per CDR3 protein. The table lists around 450,000 distinct CDR3 sequences, around 20% of them singletons, with approximately 8.4% in the top ten. The length of the CDR3 is 13 residues. CDR1 is SGHTA, CDR2 FQGNSA, per germline. The data originate from a study of T-cell memory formation after mild COVID-19. Study results and caveats: Pre-infection memory held some responding clones, suggesting pre-existing cross-reactive T cells responded.

The chain employs TRBV7-2 and TRBJ1-2, with a possible D match to TRBD1 (6 bases). This receptor was taken from an adult woman who had mild COVID-19 (a few samples of this study predate the infection). Cell type and time point are not known. Sequencing was performed on PBMCs or a T cell subset sorted from them (not recorded which). CDR3 residues: CASSLAGGGLRIF. The CDR3, as DNA: TGTGCCAGCAGCTTAGCCGGAGGGGGGCTCCGTATCTTC.